The present entry profiles one T cell receptor beta chain with its context. This clone has only a few counts. It has no known antigen specificity. No quality values exist for individual bases; no much larger clone is one base distant. The junction shows trimming of 0 bases on V and 3 bases on J, plus 10 bases between the germline ends. CDR3 length: 14 amino acids, cysteine to phenylalanine. This entry keeps only the CDR3 DNA: 42 bases, framed from base 1. According to the germline V gene, CDR1 reads SGHDT and CDR2 reads YYEEEE. CD3+ T cells were isolated magnetically, stimulated for under 1.9 hours with PMA and ionomycin, and then labeled using IL-17A and IFNgamma cytokine secretion assays. Synovial fluid effusions were aspirated from the actively inflamed joints of patients with psoriatic arthritis. Memory CD8+ T cells in synovial fluid were sorted patient by patient into Tc17 (IL-17A+) cells, bulk memory cells and Tc1 (IL-17A-IFNgamma+) cells in order to compare their TCR repertoires. Psoriatic arthritis patients met the Classification of Psoriatic Arthritis Study Group (CASPAR) criteria. Cytokine-secreting cells were counterstained with viability dye and anti-CD3, CD8, CD14 and CD4 antibodies and sorted on a BD FACSAria. In three patients with psoriatic arthritis, sorted CD8+ T cell subsets from synovial fluid were put through TCRbeta sequencing. Before use, synovial fluid mononuclear cells were separated with Lymphoprep and cryopreserved in liquid nitrogen. 50% fetal calf serum and around 9.5% dimethyl sulfoxide were contained in the cryopreservation medium.

This sample stems from a study of IL-17A CD8 T cells in psoriatic arthritis synovium. Looking at the study overall: The goal of the study was to characterize the phenotype, molecular profile and function of synovial IL-17A+CD8+ T cells in the pathogenesis of psoriatic arthritis. Here is what the overall study found, with its caveats: Because no psoriatic arthritis synovial tissue samples were available, cells were taken from synovial fluid instead of synovial tissue. Only three patients were included in the TCR sequencing, a limited sample size that the authors acknowledged. Although some individual clones took up over 5% of the repertoire, most synovial CD8+ subsets stayed polyclonal. In two patients, many Tc17 clones were found to be shared with the synovial Tc1 population, resulting in Morisita overlap indices above 0.75.

After DNA extraction (Qiagen), TCRbeta V-D-J rearrangements underwent bias-controlled amplification and then high-throughput sequencing (immunoSEQ; Adaptive Biotech). The paper's data handling went like this. The immunoSEQ Analyzer platform was used for sequence-level analysis of productive sequences. Clonality was calculated as 1 minus Pielou's evenness, so values run from 0 (highly polyclonal) up to 1 (monoclonal). How much repertoires overlapped between subsets was quantified with the Morisita index, which goes from 0 (no similarity) to 1 (complete similarity). The table was pulled from immuneACCESS by TCRdb, which kept in-frame rearrangements only. Such tables lose some clones; where checked, under half of the loss comes from unresolved V genes, and the rest has no known cause. V, J and clone size derive from that table, while D and trimming were established from the DNA sequence. This sample lists about 2,200 clones; approximately 67% were detected once. About 15% of the sample lies in the top ten.

The sequence was obtained from a human donor with psoriatic arthritis. The chain is assembled from TRBV5-6 and TRBJ2-7; the best D guess is TRBD1, with 5 bases matching. Material for sequencing was IFN-gamma+ CD8+ T cells from synovial fluid. Read against the paper, the sample's cell subset or site label means: IL-17A-IFNgamma+ memory CD8+ (Tc1) cells. The CDR3 region: CASSLAQDFYEQYF. The nucleotides are TGTGCCAGCAGCTTGGCACAGGATTTCTACGAGCAGTACTTC.